This T cell receptor (beta chain) was retrieved from a study of blood T cell repertoires in COVID-19. The overall study: Samples of COVID-19 (acute and convalescent) were obtained from the United States, Italy and Spain.

The V segment lost 7 bases and the J segment 4 bases; nucleotides outside the gene matches: 9. CDR1 and CDR2 (germline): MDHEN, SYDVKM. CDR3 length: 14 amino acids. This table comes from immunoSEQ multiplex PCR, and its TCRdb copy is limited to in-frame clones, with some not included. Of about 250,000 clones in the sample, 85% to 90% were seen once. Each recovered donor of Cohort 3 presented with two negative PCRs, clearance, or symptom resolution. In this sample, this clone turned up a few times. This sequence was found in a man younger than 35 who had recovered from COVID-19. The sample taken for sequencing was PBMCs or T cells enriched from blood (not recorded which). V and J are TRBV28 and TRBJ1-2, with 7 bases identical to TRBD1. The CDR3 region has the DNA TGTGCCAGCACGCGACAGGGTGGAGGCTATGGCTACACCTTC. Amino acids: CASTRQGGGYGYTF.